Listed here are 19 T cell receptor beta chains from one sample, sequenced in a study of blood T cells in healthy people across ages. A sample-barcoded 5' primer and a J-beta primer mix were used in a second PCR of roughly 7 to 11 cycles. MiXCR, applied by TCRdb to the 5' RACE reads, yields one record per CDR3 protein. This table has around 1,700,000 distinct CDR3 sequences, roughly 28% appearing once. The source material was blood. The receptors shown here come from a woman aged 25-40 years in good health.

This chain links TRBV6-5 with TRBJ2-3, with 12 bases aligning to TRBD2. CDR3 size: 15 residues. Germline values: CDR1 MNHEY, CDR2 SVGAGI. V lost 8 bases, J lost 7 bases, and 10 bases stayed unmatched. The CDR3, as DNA: TGTGCCAGCCAGGCCCGGCTAGCGGGAGGGCATACGCAGTATTTT. It is translated as CASQARLAGGHTQYF.

This clonotype was detected many times. The chain recombines TRBV20-1 with TRBJ2-1, with TRBD2 as a possible D gene (5 bases). In germline, CDR1 is DFQATT, CDR2 SNEGSKA (reference sequence). Trimming pared 0 bases from V and 0 bases from J, leaving 12 bases between. The CDR3 runs to 16 residues. CDR3 sequence reads: CSARDPGGGSYNEQFF. CDR3 DNA: TGCAGTGCTAGAGATCCTGGAGGAGGCTCCTACAATGAGCAGTTCTTC.

In this sample, this clonotype turned up a few times. The CDR3 is CASSESPGGSYNEQFF. CDR3 nucleotides: TGCGCCAGCAGTGAGTCACCAGGGGGCTCCTACAATGAGCAGTTCTTC. The chain carries TRBV10-1 and TRBJ2-1; 7 bases map to TRBD1. In germline, CDR1 is WNHNN, CDR2 SYGVQD (reference sequence). Trimming removed 0 bases from V and 0 bases from J; junction bases left unmatched: 2. The CDR3 loop spans 16 amino acids.

The gene calls are TRBV15 and TRBJ1-5; D perhaps matches TRBD1 (5 bases). V was shortened by 4 bases and J by 7 bases, with 14 bases between the two germline ends. Germline CDR1 is LNHNV and CDR2 is YYDKDF (reference sequence). The CDR3 has 14 residues. DNA for the CDR3: TGTGCCACCAGCAACCGGACGGGGGGACAGCCCCAGCATTTT. Protein product: CATSNRTGGQPQHF.

The rearrangement joins TRBV5-1 to TRBJ2-7; D uncertain. CDR3 size: 13 residues. The germline CDR1 and CDR2 sequences are SGHRS and YFSETQ. Trimming cost V 4 bases and J 3 bases, with 11 bases left between them. The CDR3 DNA reads as TGCGCCAGCAGCCCGGACGTCTACTACGAGCAGTACTTC. It translates to CASSPDVYYEQYF.

This clonotype came up a few times. This chain uses TRBV10-3 with TRBJ1-2, with 7 bases lining up with TRBD1. The CDR3 is made up of 17 amino acids. CDR1 ENHRY and CDR2 SYGVKD come from the germline V gene. After removal of 2 bases from V and 0 bases from J, the junction contained 9 bases not matched to a gene. The CDR3 bases are TGTGCCATCAGTGAGGGCCGGGACAGTCCCGCTAACTATGGCTACACCTTC. It is translated as CAISEGRDSPANYGYTF.

The rearrangement joins TRBV7-2 to TRBJ2-5, with 10 bases aligning to TRBD2. The CDR3 contains 16 residues. Germline trimming cut 1 base from V and 11 bases from J; bases unmatched to any gene: 13. Germline CDR1 reads SGHTA; CDR2 reads FQGNSA. The CDR3 sequence is CASSLGGTSAYNEQYF. CDR3 bases: TGTGCCAGCAGCTTAGGGGGGACTAGCGCCTACAATGAGCAGTACTTC.

The chain recombines TRBV6-6 with TRBJ2-3, with D unresolved. The CDR3 runs to 17 residues. In germline, CDR1 is MNHNY, CDR2 SVGAGI (reference sequence). The V end was cut by 0 bases, the J end by 2 bases, with 15 bases between. As DNA, the CDR3 is TGTGCCAGCAGTTACTCGAAAGAAGAAACACACACAGATACGCAGTATTTT. It yields the protein CASSYSKEETHTDTQYF.

This clonotype has just a few counts. In DNA form, the CDR3 reads TGTGCCAGCAGCTTAGATCAGGGGCGGTACACTGAAGCTTTCTTT. The encoded protein is CASSLDQGRYTEAFF. The rearrangement joins TRBV7-3 to TRBJ1-1; tentative D call: TRBD1 (6 bases). The length of the CDR3 is 15 residues. V was trimmed by 2 bases and J by 3 bases, leaving 13 bases between them. Looked up from germline, CDR1 is SGHTA and CDR2 is FQGTGA.

J is TRBJ1-5 and V is TRBV7-2; D ambiguous. CDR1 SGHTA and CDR2 FQGNSA come from the germline V gene. V shed 6 bases and J shed 4 bases, with 16 bases lying between them. The CDR3 covers 15 residues. CDR3 in DNA: TGTGCCAGCAGTCTAGGAGGCAGCCGAAATCAGCCCCAGCATTTT. This translates into CASSLGGSRNQPQHF.

This clonotype was picked up many times. V usage is TRBV7-9 and J usage is TRBJ2-1, with 7 positions matching TRBD1. Germline trimming cut 3 bases from V and 6 bases from J; bases unmatched to any gene: 8. CDR1 and CDR2 (germline): SEHNR, FQNEAQ (reference sequence). The CDR3 is made up of 15 amino acids. The CDR3 sequence is CASSLTGLIGNEQFF. CDR3 nucleotide sequence: TGTGCCAGCAGCTTGACAGGGCTAATCGGCAATGAGCAGTTCTTC. The full variable domain, in which reference TRBV7-9 and TRBJ2-1 provide the parts outside the CDR3, is DTGVSQNPRHKITKRGQNVTFRCDPISEHNRLYWYRQTLGQGPEFLTYFQNEAQLEKSRLLSDRFSAERPKGSFSTLEIQRTEQGDSAMYLCASSLTGLIGNEQFFGPGTRLTVL.

This clonotype has a count of ten or more. This chain connects TRBV29-1 to TRBJ2-5, with D perhaps TRBD1 (6 bases). V lost 7 bases to trimming and J lost 2 bases, with 11 bases between them. The CDR3 sequence is 12 residues long. CDR1 is SQVTM and CDR2 is ANQGSEA in the germline V gene. CDR3 region: CSAAGVQETQYF. Here the CDR3 DNA reads TGCAGCGCCGCAGGGGTACAAGAGACCCAGTACTTC.

In its sample, this clonotype was seen a few times. CDR3 nucleotides: TGTGCCAGCAGCCCCGGGACAGGGTCCCCGTTGGAGACCCAGTACTTC. It encodes CASSPGTGSPLETQYF. J is TRBJ2-5 and V is TRBV7-3; 9 bases match TRBD1. This CDR3 has 16 residues. Germline-derived CDR1 and CDR2 are SGHTA and FQGTGA. J gave up 5 bases and V 5 bases, and 12 bases lay outside the gene matches.

The V gene is TRBV7-8, the J gene TRBJ2-3; D is unclear. This CDR3 region has 15 residues. CDR1 is SGHVS and CDR2 is FQNEAQ in the germline V gene. Trimming shortened V by 2 bases and J by 2 bases, and 11 bases separated the two germline ends. The CDR3 reads CASSLLRGATDTQYF. The DNA for the CDR3 is TGTGCCAGCAGCTTATTACGCGGAGCCACAGATACGCAGTATTTT.

This clonotype came up a few times. The V and J genes are TRBV18 and TRBJ2-5, with D possibly being TRBD2 (5 bases). The V end was cut by 2 bases, the J end by 2 bases, with 9 bases between. The CDR3 covers 14 residues. The germline gives CDR1 KGHSH, CDR2 LQKENI. The DNA of the CDR3 is TGTGCCAGCTCACCAAATAGCGATCAAGAGACCCAGTACTTC. Translation gives CASSPNSDQETQYF.

The chain's CDR3 is CASSYSGTGDSNQPQHF. The DNA of the CDR3 is TGTGCCAGCAGTTACTCGGGGACAGGGGATAGCAATCAGCCCCAGCATTTT. V is TRBV6-6 and J is TRBJ1-5, with 10 bases fitting TRBD1. Germline V gene data show CDR1 as MNHNY and CDR2 as SVGAGI (reference sequence). Losses at the gene ends were 0 bases for V and 0 bases for J; bases not matched to a gene: 2. The CDR3 has 17 residues.

The chain links TRBV20-1 to TRBJ2-7; D not certain. V lost 4 bases and J lost 3, with 10 bases in between. The germline V gene encodes CDR1 DFQATT and CDR2 SNEGSKA (reference sequence). The CDR3 has 12 amino acids. The CDR3 coding sequence is TGCAGTGCTACGGACGGAGACTACGAGCAGTACTTC. It translates to CSATDGDYEQYF.

This clonotype has more than one count but fewer than ten. An end of the junction differs from the germline gene, which may be a read error. The chain couples TRBV29-1 to TRBJ2-1, with D possibly matching TRBD2 (5 bases). Germline values: CDR1 SQVTM, CDR2 ANQGSEA. CDR3 length equals 15 residues. This chain's CDR3 is CSVGESASSYSEQFF. The CDR3, as DNA: TGCAGCGTGGGAGAGTCAGCGAGCTCCTACAGTGAGCAGTTCTTC.

About this clonotype: A much larger clone differs from this one at a single base, so this may be a read error. This chain links TRBV12-3 or TRBV12-4 with TRBJ2-1; D is perhaps TRBD2 (6 bases). V lost 3 bases, J lost 9 bases, and 15 bases lay in between. This CDR3 region has 14 residues. The CDR3 DNA reads as TGTGCCAGCAGTTTCGGTGGCCAGGGAGGTGAGCAGTTCTTC. Translated: CASSFGGQGGEQFF.